This TCR beta chain was sequenced during a study of the immune and genomic landscape of osteosarcoma. Overall study: Patients had high-grade osteosarcoma, aged roughly 5-81 at diagnosis.

Germline V gene sequence: CDR1 SGHVS, CDR2 FQNEAQ. The CDR3 consists of 15 residues. V was clipped by 5 bases and J by 4 bases; unmatched bases: 6. Data came from immunoSEQ multiplex PCR; TCRdb stores just in-frame clones and leaves some out. Of fewer than 3,500 clones listed, around 82% are singletons. The count of this clone is one. The sequence derives from a woman aged 18-29 years with osteosarcoma. The source material was metastatic tumor tissue from the lung. The rearrangement uses TRBV7-8 and TRBJ2-2; 8 positions match TRBD1. The CDR3 bases are TGTGCCAGCAGCCTTCAGACAGGGGTCACCGGGGAGCTGTTTTTT. It encodes CASSLQTGVTGELFF.